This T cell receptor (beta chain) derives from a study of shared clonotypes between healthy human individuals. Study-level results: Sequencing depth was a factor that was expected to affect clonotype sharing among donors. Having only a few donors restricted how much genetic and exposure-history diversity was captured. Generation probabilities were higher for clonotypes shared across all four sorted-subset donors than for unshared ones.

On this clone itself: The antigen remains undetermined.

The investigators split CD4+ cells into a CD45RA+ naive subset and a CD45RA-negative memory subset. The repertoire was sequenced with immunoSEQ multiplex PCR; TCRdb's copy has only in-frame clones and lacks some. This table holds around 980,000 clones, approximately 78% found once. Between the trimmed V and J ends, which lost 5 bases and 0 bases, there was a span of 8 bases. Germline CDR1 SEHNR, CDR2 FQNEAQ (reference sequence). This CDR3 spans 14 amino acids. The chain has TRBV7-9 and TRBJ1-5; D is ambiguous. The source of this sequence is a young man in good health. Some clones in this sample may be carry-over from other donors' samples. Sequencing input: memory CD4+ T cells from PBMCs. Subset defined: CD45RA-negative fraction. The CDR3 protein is CASSQLDSNQPQHF. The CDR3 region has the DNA TGTGCCAGCAGCCAGCTAGATAGCAATCAGCCCCAGCATTTT.